This passage covers 8 T cell receptor beta chains from one sample sequenced in a study of blood T cell repertoires in COVID-19. Clones were sequenced by immunoSEQ multiplex PCR, and TCRdb holds only the in-frame ones, with some missing. In the table there are some 140,000 clones, roughly four fifths of which are singletons. Sequencing input: peripheral blood. These receptors all come from an elderly man with acute or convalescent COVID-19.

V is TRBV5-4 and J is TRBJ2-3; 8 nucleotides line up with TRBD2. Trimming at V came to 0 bases and at J to 1 base, leaving 7 bases not matched to a gene. Germline lookup yields CDR1 SGHNT and CDR2 YYREEE (reference sequence). CDR3 length equals 17 residues. The CDR3 DNA follows: TGTGCCAGCAGCTTGGGAGGGGCACTAGCGGGCACAGATACGCAGTATTTT. It yields the protein CASSLGGALAGTDTQYF.

This clone is judged medium-sized. V is TRBV7-2 and J is TRBJ1-2, with D hard to call. Trimming took off 1 base at V and 2 bases at J, with 11 bases between the two ends. Germline lookup yields CDR1 SGHTA and CDR2 FQGNSA. This CDR3 comprises 15 residues. The CDR3 protein is CASSLVGESNYGYTF. CDR3 in DNA: TGTGCCAGCAGCTTAGTCGGGGAGTCGAACTATGGCTACACCTTC. The complete variable domain, with remaining parts taken from reference TRBV7-2 and TRBJ1-2, reads GAGVSQSPSNKVTEKGKDVELRCDPISGHTALYWYRQSLGQGLEFLIYFQGNSAPDKSGLPSDRFSAERTGGSVSTLTIQRTQQEDSAVYLCASSLVGESNYGYTFGSGTRLTVV.

The chain carries TRBV5-1 and TRBJ1-1, with 9 bases fitting TRBD1. Germline V gives CDR1 SGHRS, CDR2 YFSETQ. V lost 3 bases and J lost 7; bases outside the gene matches: 1. CDR3 size: 12 residues. The DNA for the CDR3 is TGCGCCAGCAGCTGGGGACAGGGTGAAGCTTTCTTT. This translates into CASSWGQGEAFF.

V is TRBV18 and J is TRBJ2-7, with D hard to call. CDR1 is KGHSH and CDR2 is LQKENI in the germline V gene. V lost 3 bases, J lost 0 bases, and 9 bases lay in between. The CDR3 extends over 14 amino acids. The CDR3 spells CASSPTTSSYEQYF. The CDR3 bases are TGTGCCAGCTCACCGACAACGAGCTCCTACGAGCAGTACTTC.

This clone came up once. The chain carries TRBV24-1 and TRBJ2-5; TRBD1 might be the D (7 bases). The CDR3 totals 14 residues. Germline V CDR1 and CDR2: KGHDR, SFDVKD. Trimming cost V 7 bases and J 6 bases, with 17 bases left between them. The chain's CDR3 is CATSETGRLKTQYF. In nucleotides, the CDR3 is TGTGCCACCAGCGAGACAGGGAGGTTAAAGACCCAGTACTTC.

The J gene is TRBJ2-3, the V gene TRBV11-3; D is unresolved. V lost 1 base, J lost 0 bases, and 5 bases lay in between. Germline loops: CDR1 SGHNT, CDR2 YENEEA. CDR3 length equals 14 residues. DNA for the CDR3: TGTGCCAGCAGCTTAGGGGCCAGCACAGATACGCAGTATTTT. This translates into CASSLGASTDTQYF. The variable domain in full, completed from reference TRBV11-3 and TRBJ2-3, reads EAGVVQSPRYKIIEKKQPVAFWCNPISGHNTLYWYLQNLGQGPELLIRYENEEAVDDSQLPKDRFSAERLKGVDSTLKIQPAELGDSAVYLCASSLGASTDTQYFGPGTRLTVL.

The chain is built from TRBV19 and TRBJ2-1; D is perhaps TRBD2 (7 bases). Germline CDR1 and CDR2: LNHDA and SQIVND (reference sequence). The V and J ends lost 3 bases and 5 bases respectively, with 14 bases between them. The CDR3 extends over 15 amino acids. The CDR3 bases are TGTGCCAGTAGTATCTGGGCGGGGGCCAACAATGAGCAGTTCTTC. Amino acids: CASSIWAGANNEQFF.

The V and J genes are TRBV5-4 and TRBJ2-7; 10 positions agree with TRBD2. V lost 5 bases to trimming and J lost 4 bases; unmatched junction nucleotides: 6. The germline CDR1 and CDR2 sequences are SGHNT and YYREEE (reference sequence). This CDR3 contains 14 residues. The CDR3 loop reads CASSYSGGPYEQYF. The DNA of the CDR3 is TGTGCCAGCAGTTATAGCGGGGGGCCTTACGAGCAGTACTTC.